This T cell receptor beta chain originates from a study of blood T cell repertoires in COVID-19. Study-level information: Sample material is recorded as cDNA or gDNA derived from T cells, B-cell-depleted T cells, or PBMCs.

The table lists this clone with a few counts. The V gene's germline CDR1 is MDHEN and CDR2 SYDVKM. The CDR3 contains 16 residues. The V segment lost 5 bases and the J segment 6 bases; nucleotides outside the gene matches: 9. TCRdb's copy holds only in-frame clones and misses some; the assay was immunoSEQ multiplex PCR. This sample yields about 150,000 clones, of which roughly nine tenths are seen a single time; around an eighth belongs to the top ten. Patients in Seattle were enrolled during active infection, then followed longitudinally. Sequencing used peripheral blood. The chain employs TRBV28 and TRBJ1-6, with 8 bases matching TRBD1. This sequence was found in a man younger than 35 with COVID-19, enrolled during active disease. The CDR3 loop reads CASSPQWTGRNSPLHF. The CDR3 coding sequence is TGTGCCAGCAGTCCACAGTGGACAGGGCGTAATTCACCCCTCCACTTT.